Below, 24 T cell receptor beta chains from the same sample are listed, as sequenced in a study of CD8+CD57+ T cells in acquired aplastic anemia. TCR beta VDJ and CDR3 profiles were obtained from a genomic DNA template. One entry per CDR3 protein results from TCRdb running MiXCR on the reads. The sample includes around 180,000 distinct CDR3 sequences, 48% of them seen just once. Patients chosen for sequencing had CD8+CD57+ cells that had expanded, as shown by flow cytometry. The sequenced material came from sorted CD4+, CD8+, or CD8+CD57+ T cells (not recorded which) from PBMCs. These receptors originate from a human donor with aplastic anemia.

This clonotype was detected only a few times. The chain carries TRBV15 and TRBJ1-6; a possible D gene is TRBD1 (6 bases). Trimming shortened V by 2 bases and J by 7 bases, and 6 bases separated the two germline ends. Germline assignment: CDR1 LNHNV and CDR2 YYDKDF (reference sequence). The CDR3 contains 13 residues. In DNA, the CDR3 is TGTGCCACCAGCAGACAGGGGAATTCACCCCTCCACTTT. Amino acid sequence: CATSRQGNSPLHF.

This clonotype appeared many times. The chain carries TRBV4-3 and TRBJ1-2; D not certain. The V gene's germline CDR1 is LGHNA and CDR2 YSLEER. Trimming took 0 bases from V and 8 from J, leaving 13 bases between them. This CDR3 has 14 amino acids. Here the CDR3 DNA reads TGCGCCAGCAGCCAAGATGGGGTGGTGGGGGGCTACACCTTC. It encodes CASSQDGVVGGYTF.

The genes are TRBV19 and TRBJ1-1; maybe TRBD1 (5 bases). The germline V gene has CDR1 LNHDA and CDR2 SQIVND (reference sequence). V was trimmed by 5 bases and J by 0 bases, leaving 10 bases between them. The CDR3 is 14 residues long. CDR3 residues: CASSPTGLNTEAFF. The CDR3 DNA follows: TGTGCCAGTAGTCCTACAGGACTGAACACTGAAGCTTTCTTT.

This clonotype was seen at least ten times. The chain uses TRBV20-1 and TRBJ2-7, with a possible D match to TRBD1 (6 bases). This CDR3 has 14 residues. Per the germline V gene, CDR1 is DFQATT and CDR2 is SNEGSKA (reference sequence). Deletions cut 7 bases from V and 7 bases from J, with 23 bases between. Written as DNA, the CDR3 is TGCAGTGTGCTTCAGGGGTCGGGCATTGTTGAGCAGTACTTC. Protein product: CSVLQGSGIVEQYF.

V and J are TRBV11-2 and TRBJ1-6; possible D gene TRBD1, 6 bases. The CDR3 loop spans 15 amino acids. V was pared by 5 bases and J by 5 bases, with 13 bases between. Germline lookup yields CDR1 SGHAT and CDR2 FQNNGV. The CDR3 loop is CASSQGTRDNSPLHF. DNA for the CDR3: TGTGCCAGCAGCCAGGGGACAAGGGATAATTCACCCCTCCACTTT.

The CDR3 loop reads CSARDLGTGKDEQYF. The CDR3 bases are TGCAGTGCTAGAGACCTCGGGACAGGCAAGGACGAGCAGTACTTC. This chain uses TRBV20-1 with TRBJ2-7; 8 nucleotides line up with TRBD1. CDR3 length equals 15 residues. The trim removed 0 bases at V and 5 bases at J, leaving 9 bases unmatched. Germline loops: CDR1 DFQATT, CDR2 SNEGSKA (reference sequence).

The chain combines TRBV2 with TRBJ2-3; 7 bases are shared with TRBD1. The CDR3 sequence is 12 residues long. V lost 6 bases and J lost 8; bases outside the gene matches: 5. Germline loops: CDR1 SNHLY, CDR2 FYNNEI. This CDR3 is CASRETGSTQYF. CDR3 bases: TGTGCCAGCAGGGAGACAGGGAGTACGCAGTATTTT.

This clonotype has just a few counts. The chain has TRBV9 and TRBJ2-3, with D possibly called TRBD1 or TRBD2 (5 bases each). Germline lookup yields CDR1 SGDLS and CDR2 YYNGEE. Trimming pared 8 bases from V and 1 base from J, leaving 11 bases between. The CDR3 is made up of 13 amino acids. The CDR3 loop reads CASSRGGTDTQYF. CDR3 DNA sequence: TGTGCCAGTAGTCGAGGGGGCACAGATACGCAGTATTTT.

The chain links TRBV24-1 to TRBJ2-1; 10 bases are a match to TRBD2. Germline-derived CDR1 and CDR2 are KGHDR and SFDVKD. V lost 2 bases to trimming and J lost 7 bases; unmatched junction nucleotides: 7. This CDR3 is built from 16 residues. CDR3 nucleotide sequence: TGTGCCACCAGTGATTCCCTACTAGCGGGGTTGAATGAGCAGTTCTTC. It encodes CATSDSLLAGLNEQFF.

This clonotype was seen once. The gene calls are TRBV10-3 and TRBJ2-7, with unresolved D. The CDR3 totals 12 residues. Germline assignment: CDR1 ENHRY and CDR2 SYGVKD. V lost 6 bases and J lost 3, with 9 bases in between. CDR3 DNA: TGTGCCATCAGCCCCGGTGACTACGAGCAGTACTTC. This codes for CAISPGDYEQYF.

The chain combines TRBV11-2 with TRBJ1-4; 8 bases match TRBD1. The CDR3 has 16 amino acids. V dropped 3 bases and J dropped 8; count of bases not matched to a gene: 11. Germline CDR1 reads SGHAT; CDR2 reads FQNNGV. The CDR3 is CASSFSGQGRKEKLFF. The CDR3 DNA reads as TGTGCCAGCAGCTTTTCTGGACAGGGACGGAAGGAAAAACTGTTTTTT.

The chain employs TRBV7-9 and TRBJ2-3; no definite D call. V was clipped by 2 bases and J by 3 bases, with 6 bases between them. The germline V gene encodes CDR1 SEHNR and CDR2 FQNEAQ (reference sequence). The CDR3 extends over 13 amino acids. CDR3 DNA: TGTGCCAGCAGCTTATCTTTAACAGATACGCAGTATTTT. Translated: CASSLSLTDTQYF. Full variable domain (remainder filled in from reference TRBV7-9 and TRBJ2-3): DTGVSQNPRHKITKRGQNVTFRCDPISEHNRLYWYRQTLGQGPEFLTYFQNEAQLEKSRLLSDRFSAERPKGSFSTLEIQRTEQGDSAMYLCASSLSLTDTQYFGPGTRLTVL.

The chain couples TRBV20-1 to TRBJ1-2, with D possibly matching TRBD1 (5 bases). The CDR3 has 13 residues. V shed 3 bases and J shed 8 bases, with 16 bases lying between them. The V gene's germline CDR1 is DFQATT and CDR2 SNEGSKA (reference sequence). CDR3 protein: CSARGGVRSGYTF. The CDR3 DNA is TGCAGTGCTAGGGGGGGAGTTCGTTCGGGCTACACCTTC.

This clonotype was detected many times. Given a much more abundant clone one base away, this may be a read error. J is TRBJ2-6 and V is TRBV10-3; D remains ambiguous. Germline V gene lookup returns CDR1 ENHRY and CDR2 SYGVKD. This CDR3 spans 14 amino acids. CDR3 nucleotide sequence: TGTGCCACCTCCGGGCCCGATCAGGCCGACGTCCTGACTTTC. Amino acid sequence: CATSGPDQADVLTF.

The chain couples TRBV6-5 to TRBJ2-3; tentatively, D is TRBD1 (5 bases). Near its end, the DNA agrees better with TRBJ1-5, so the J call may be wrong. Germline CDR1 MNHEY, CDR2 SVGAGI. The CDR3 has 14 amino acids. The CDR3 bases are TGTGCCAGCAGTTACACCCCCCAGGGAGAGACGCAGCATTTT. Translated: CASSYTPQGETQHF.

Comment on this clonotype: A junction boundary mismatches the germline segment, possibly from a read error. The chain employs TRBV19 and TRBJ1-5; weak D call: TRBD1 (5 bases). The CDR3 is 14 residues long. Germline V CDR1 and CDR2: LNHDA, SQIVND (reference sequence). The CDR3: CVSSILFGAQPQHF. CDR3 coding DNA: TGTGTCAGTAGTATTCTTTTTGGGGCTCAGCCCCAGCATTTT.

A word on this clonotype: Relative to the germline gene, one junction end is altered; a read error may explain this. The chain recombines TRBV29-1 with TRBJ2-7; D could derive from TRBD1 or TRBD2 (5 bases each). The CDR3 loop spans 15 amino acids. Looked up from germline, CDR1 is SQVTM and CDR2 is ANQGSEA. The CDR3 DNA reads as TGCAGCGTCGAAGCAGTAGGGGAGACGTCCTACGAGCAGTACTTC. Its protein is CSVEAVGETSYEQYF.

V usage is TRBV2 and J usage is TRBJ2-1, with unresolved D. CDR1 and CDR2 (germline): SNHLY, FYNNEI. Between the trimmed V and J ends, which lost 5 bases and 9 bases, there was a span of 8 bases. There are 11 residues in the CDR3. CDR3 in amino acids: CASSRRTEQFF. The CDR3 DNA sequence: TGTGCCAGCAGTCGACGTACTGAGCAGTTCTTC.

The gene calls are TRBV15 and TRBJ1-3; D is uncertain. This CDR3 region has 14 residues. Per the germline V gene, CDR1 is LNHNV and CDR2 is YYDKDF (reference sequence). V was shortened by 3 bases and J by 3 bases, with 9 bases between the two germline ends. CDR3 protein: CATSSDGFGNTIYF. CDR3 nucleotide sequence: TGTGCCACCAGCAGCGACGGATTTGGAAACACCATATATTTT.

The rearrangement joins TRBV20-1 to TRBJ2-7; 9 bases match TRBD1. This CDR3 comprises 14 residues. Germline V CDR1 and CDR2: DFQATT, SNEGSKA (reference sequence). The J segment lost 2 bases and the V segment lost 5 bases, leaving 7 bases of the junction unmatched. CDR3 amino acids: CSASPGQGAYEQYF. The CDR3 DNA is TGCAGTGCTTCTCCGGGACAGGGAGCCTACGAGCAGTACTTC.

The rearrangement joins TRBV24-1 to TRBJ1-2; 10 bases are a match to TRBD1. This CDR3 comprises 15 residues. Germline CDR1 KGHDR, CDR2 SFDVKD. V gave up 4 bases and J gave up 8 bases; unmatched junction bases: 9. CDR3 amino acids: CATSDHDRGQGGYTF. The DNA of the CDR3 is TGTGCCACCAGTGACCACGACAGGGGGCAAGGCGGCTACACCTTC.

The chain links TRBV4-1 to TRBJ2-2, with 9 bases lining up with TRBD1. This CDR3 is 18 amino acids long. Germline V gene lookup returns CDR1 MGHRA and CDR2 YSYEKL. The trim removed 0 bases at V and 6 bases at J, leaving 11 bases unmatched. CDR3 DNA sequence: TGCGCCAGCAGCCAAGATACAACCGGACAGGGGACGGCCGGGGAGCTGTTTTTT. Translating gives CASSQDTTGQGTAGELFF.

This chain links TRBV7-3 with TRBJ2-7, with TRBD2 matching 10 bases. Judging by the DNA end, TRBJ2-1 fits better; the J call may be wrong. Germline-derived CDR1 and CDR2 are SGHTA and FQGTGA. This CDR3 is built from 13 residues. CDR3 sequence (DNA): TGTGCCAGCAGCTTACTAGCGGGAGATGAGCAGTTCTTC. Translated, it gives CASSLLAGDEQFF.

This clonotype came up many times. The chain has TRBV7-2 and TRBJ1-5; D is unclear. Germline V gene data show CDR1 as SGHTA and CDR2 as FQGNSA. V lost 5 bases to trimming and J lost 3 bases, with 8 bases between them. The CDR3 has 13 amino acids. CDR3 DNA: TGTGCCAGCAGCCCTGAAGCCAATCAGCCCCAGCATTTT. It encodes CASSPEANQPQHF.